This T cell receptor beta chain appears in the sequencing data of a study of cytomegalovirus exposure and HLA in healthy donors. General study results and limits: In a later analysis, most CMV-associated TCR beta chains appeared HLA-restricted.

This clone was recorded once. The target antigen is unknown. PCR employed 60 Vbeta and 13 Jbeta primers. The method was immunoSEQ multiplex PCR; TCRdb's version includes in-frame clones alone and lacks a portion of them. The repertoire holds about 140,000 clones, with around 80% as singletons. The V end lost 6 bases, the J end lost 6 bases, and 6 bases lay between the germline ends. From germline, CDR1 is SNHLY and CDR2 FYNNEI. The CDR3 extends over 12 amino acids. The specimen was PBMCs. J is TRBJ1-6 and V is TRBV2; D unclear. The clonotype comes from a woman aged 50 to 60 in good health and CMV-seropositive. Here the CDR3 DNA reads TGTGCCAGCAGGGGCAGTAATTCACCCCTCCACTTT. This encodes CASRGSNSPLHF.